This is a list of T cell receptor beta chains from one sample in a study of T cell responses to AZD1222 COVID-19 vaccine. This table comes from immunoSEQ multiplex PCR, and its TCRdb copy is limited to in-frame clones, with some not included. The sample has some 170,000 clones, around nine tenths seen once; the top ten hold around 2.6%. The sample consisted of peripheral blood, taken on day 0 of AZD1222 vaccination. These receptors all come from an adult in good health. CDR3s include the opening cysteine and the closing phenylalanine or tryptophan. D genes are given only for firm matches. A clone size is listed for some rows: how often the clone was seen (once, few, many), or a class if it is expanded.

v_call,cdr3_length,clone_size,j_call,d_call,cdr3_nt,cdr3_aa
TRBV7-6,13,-,TRBJ2-2,-,TGTGCCAGCAGCTCCGGGCCGACCGGGGAGCTGTTTTTT,CASSSGPTGELFF
TRBV4-2,12,-,TRBJ2-1,-,TGTGCCAGCAGCCAAGAAAGCCCTGAGCAGTTCTTC,CASSQESPEQFF
TRBV11-2,14,-,TRBJ2-1,TRBD2,TGTGCCAGCAGCTTAGTTGCTAGCGGGAATGAGCAGTTCTTC,CASSLVASGNEQFF
TRBV5-1,15,-,TRBJ2-3,TRBD1,TGCGCCAGCAGCCTGGGACAGACAGACACAGATACGCAGTATTTT,CASSLGQTDTDTQYF
TRBV10-3,13,-,TRBJ1-2,-,TGTGCCATCAGTGAGTCGTCAGGGGTTGGCTACACCTTC,CAISESSGVGYTF
TRBV5-1,14,-,TRBJ1-6,TRBD1,TGCGCCAGCAGCAGGACAGGGAACAATTCACCCCTCCACTTT,CASSRTGNNSPLHF
TRBV4-2,15,-,TRBJ2-3,TRBD2,TGTGCCAGCAGCCAAACTAGCGGGAGTACAGATACGCAGTATTTT,CASSQTSGSTDTQYF
TRBV19,14,-,TRBJ1-5,-,TGTGCCAGCCAGGGGAGGGAAGGCAATCAGCCCCAGCATTTT,CASQGREGNQPQHF
TRBV6-5,13,once,TRBJ1-1,TRBD1,TGTGCCAGCAGGCCCGGGACAGGGGTTTCAGCTTTCTTT,CASRPGTGVSAFF
TRBV7-2,13,-,TRBJ1-2,TRBD1,TGTGCCAGCAGCGCGGGACAGGGGATCGGCTACACCTTC,CASSAGQGIGYTF
TRBV5-1,15,-,TRBJ1-2,TRBD1,TGCGCCAGCAGCTTGGCCAGGGGGGGCAACTATGGCTACACCTTC,CASSLARGGNYGYTF
TRBV20-1,13,once,TRBJ1-6,-,TGCAGTGCTAGTGGGTCAGCTAATTCACCCCTCCACTTT,CSASGSANSPLHF
TRBV5-1,17,-,TRBJ1-1,-,TGCGCCAGCAGCTTGGCTGACAGTCTCTCCCCCCCAACTGAAGCTTTCTTT,CASSLADSLSPPTEAFF
TRBV19,17,-,TRBJ1-2,TRBD1,TGTGCCAGTAGGTCACAGAGACAGGGAGAGATTCTCTATGGCTACACCTTC,CASRSQRQGEILYGYTF
TRBV14,13,-,TRBJ1-3,-,TGTGCCAGCAAGAGGGTCTCTGGAAACACCATATATTTT,CASKRVSGNTIYF
TRBV27,15,-,TRBJ2-7,-,TGTGCCAGCAGTTTACTTTCGGACAGATTTTACGAGCAGTACTTC,CASSLLSDRFYEQYF
TRBV4-2,17,-,TRBJ1-6,-,TGTGCCAGCAGCCAAGTTGCCAGCGCGTCTTATAATTCACCCCTCCACTTT,CASSQVASASYNSPLHF
TRBV6-4,13,-,TRBJ1-5,-,TGTGCCAGCAGTGACTCCCCTAATCAGCCCCAGCATTTT,CASSDSPNQPQHF
TRBV30,14,-,TRBJ2-2,-,TGTGCCTTGACAGGAGGAGAAACACCCGGGGAGCTGTTTTTT,CALTGGETPGELFF
TRBV19,14,-,TRBJ1-6,TRBD1,TGTGCCAGTAGCCAGACAGGGGACGCGGCACCCCTCCACTTT,CASSQTGDAAPLHF
TRBV7-2,13,-,TRBJ2-1,-,TGTGCCAGCAGCTTATCCCCCAAGGGTGAGCAGTTCTTC,CASSLSPKGEQFF
TRBV18,16,-,TRBJ2-2,TRBD2,TGTGCCAGCTCACCACTGGCGGGAGAGAACACCGGGGAGCTGTTTTTT,CASSPLAGENTGELFF
TRBV28,13,-,TRBJ1-1,-,TGTGCCAGCAGTTTAGGACTGCCTGGCGAAGCTTTCTTT,CASSLGLPGEAFF
TRBV14,13,-,TRBJ2-7,TRBD2,TGTGCCAGCAGCTTGGGAGGGCCAAACGAGCAGTACTTC,CASSLGGPNEQYF
TRBV29-1,12,once,TRBJ2-5,-,TGCAGCGTAGGGCGACCCACGGAGACCCAGTACTTC,CSVGRPTETQYF